A selection of T cell receptor beta chains follows, all from one sample in a study of T cells in narcolepsy. Clones were read by immunoSEQ multiplex PCR, and TCRdb kept only the in-frame ones, dropping some. The table lists tens of thousands of clones, 79% of them singletons, with 6.5% to 7% in the top ten. Specimen: memory (CD45RA-) CD4+ T cells from blood. Receptor source: a human donor in good health. Each CDR3 is given with its conserved first and last residue.

v_call cdr3_aa
TRBV6-5 CASIASFLTEAFF
TRBV13 CASKYRGLGDTQYF
TRBV10-3 CANSQGWGTDTQYF
TRBV14 CASSQDPSGAPIFGAYEQYF
TRBV7-9 CASTRLAGVANEQFF
TRBV7-2 CASSWEGQVNTEAFF
TRBV28 CASKDGGITGNTIYF
TRBV6-1 CASSPSGRAGETQYF
TRBV6-6 CASSPGGSSNQPQHF
TRBV14 CASSQGGQGLIQYF
TRBV27 CASSPRWGRFEKLFF
TRBV7-2 CASSLVAGTGYYQPQHF
TRBV6-1 CASSSVHEQYF
TRBV6-5 CASSDRSPPYEQYF
TRBV7-3 CASSLSPRAAYTDTQYF
TRBV4-3 CASSQDWGAGQYF
TRBV27 CAGSLETDNTPDTEAFF
TRBV12-2 CASRLQGTIYEQYF
TRBV10-3 CAISEGQGARTQPQHF
TRBV7-2 CASSLEPLNTEAFF
TRBV28 CASSGGLAANEQFF
TRBV9 CASSVAGDNLETQYF
TRBV11-2 CASSTSTGTPLF
TRBV7-8 CASSLDRKNTEAFF
TRBV5-4 CASSPRAGSGANVLTF
TRBV21-1 CASSKDRGAKNIQYF
TRBV28 CASSLGLAGLGNIQYF
TRBV15 CATSRDQLGAAGNTIYF
TRBV19 CASSNAPRLSLLHGYTF
TRBV28 CASRDHGGGQETQYF
TRBV5-1 CASSTGHQRAYEQYF
TRBV7-8 CASSLHLGAEYF
TRBV27 CASSLFLGRAIGDGELFF
TRBV7-3 CASSSQGTGGWNEQFF
TRBV6-6 CASSSPPGQGTYEQYF
TRBV7-2 CASSIQYSPLHF
TRBV19 CASSIGGTGGYTF
TRBV9 CASSVGGDRATDTQYF
TRBV28 CASSFSTRGSNQPQHF
TRBV19 CATGQGQGGWQPQHF